The rows below give T cell receptor beta chains drawn from one sample of a study of shared clonotypes between healthy human individuals. Produced via immunoSEQ multiplex PCR; TCRdb's table is partial and in-frame only. The data contain roughly 810,000 clones, around 96% of them seen just once; the ten biggest clones take up about 0.22%. The sequencing input was naive CD8+ T cells sorted from blood. These receptors were collected from a man younger than 40 in good health. The CDR3 runs from the conserved cysteine through the conserved F or W. Each record gives: V gene, J gene, CDR3 protein.

v_gene: TRBV9
j_gene: TRBJ2-1
CDR3aa: CASSSRLAGVDNEQFF

v_gene: TRBV27
j_gene: TRBJ2-7
CDR3aa: CASSLASGGTKQYF

v_gene: TRBV9
j_gene: TRBJ2-5
CDR3aa: CASSAQSGTHRETQYF

v_gene: TRBV7-2
j_gene: TRBJ1-1
CDR3aa: CASSPKGRTNTEAFF

v_gene: TRBV5-1
j_gene: TRBJ2-1
CDR3aa: CASSLGIFERVGGNEQFF

v_gene: TRBV4-3
j_gene: TRBJ2-7
CDR3aa: CASSQESGTLSYEQYF

v_gene: TRBV28
j_gene: TRBJ2-7
CDR3aa: CASSLLGTSYEQYF

v_gene: TRBV2
j_gene: TRBJ1-5
CDR3aa: CASRPGTATNQPQHF

v_gene: TRBV9
j_gene: TRBJ2-2
CDR3aa: CASSPRDRTNTGELFF

v_gene: TRBV7-9
j_gene: TRBJ2-3
CDR3aa: CASRSTQGSTDTQYF

v_gene: TRBV29-1
j_gene: TRBJ1-1
CDR3aa: CSVGVSGQVEAFF

v_gene: TRBV7-6
j_gene: TRBJ2-7
CDR3aa: CASSTQERYEQYF